This T cell receptor (beta chain) was sequenced during a study of blood T cell repertoires in COVID-19 (dated by TCRdb to the early 2020s). In the study overall: Collaborator samples came from the United States, Italy and Spain and covered acute and convalescent phases of COVID-19. Subjects who had been exposed to COVID-19, were actively infected with it, or had recovered from it provided the deeply sampled blood TCRbeta repertoires that made up the dataset. The material from the prospective study consisted of cDNA or gDNA derived from T cells, B-cell-depleted T cells, or PBMCs. HLA class I and class II types, where available, came from metadata supplied by the sample provider rather than from assay-based typing. The repertoires were made available in a free public database intended to serve as a resource for research on the immune response to SARS-CoV-2. A de-identified subject ID, COVID-19 status, age in years and sex were almost always included in the sample metadata. Samples came from the ongoing ImmuneRACE study (first 160 participants) plus 1,254 subjects from 6 global collaborators. Paper-wide results and their limitations: Clinical and demographic metadata were provided uncurated, with the amount varying by source and participant.

About this clone itself: Its recognized antigen is unknown. Within one base of it there is no much larger clone, and no base qualities were kept.

The immunoSEQ Assay, a bias-controlled multiplex PCR, was used to amplify TCRbeta CDR3 regions from genomic DNA. The authors' pipeline ran thus. Within the assay, amplification of reference gene primers was used to estimate how many nucleated cells each sample contained. Sequence reads were collapsed and filtered to measure the absolute abundance of every unique TCRbeta CDR3 rearrangement. For each sample, productive Simpson clonality was calculated as the square root of Simpson's diversity index across productive rearrangements. TCRdb took over this immuneACCESS table, retaining in-frame rearrangements with V and J assigned. Such tables are incomplete; in checked studies, under half of the missing clones stem from an unresolved V gene, and the remainder is unexplained. That table furnishes V, J and clone size, whereas the DNA furnished D and trimming. The sample data list a few hundred thousand clones, and around nine tenths of these were observed just once. The top ten constitute 6.2% of the sample.

A second Seattle source provided samples from volunteer blood donors who had recovered from COVID-19. Each collaborating institution followed its own protocols to collect whole blood in K2EDTA tubes. For TCRbeta analysis, collaborator samples were shipped as frozen whole blood, as isolated PBMCs, or as DNA extracted from either sample type. V has 4 bases trimmed and J has 2 bases trimmed; junction bases matching no gene number 10. The germline V gene (reference sequence) yields SGHNT for CDR1 and YYREEE for CDR2. The CDR3 sequence holds 16 residues, the cysteine and phenylalanine included. Of the read, only the CDR3 DNA is kept; its 48 bases are in frame from base 1.

The sequenced material came from peripheral blood. The chain is made from TRBV5-4 and TRBJ2-7; 9 of the junction bases match TRBD2. The receptor was derived from a man in his 60s who had recovered from COVID-19. DNA sequence: TGTGCCAGCAGCGGGAAGAGGGCTAGCGGGGCCTACGAGCAGTACTTC. This encodes CASSGKRASGAYEQYF. Here the CDR3 is joined to the reference TRBV5-4 and TRBJ2-7 genes, and the full variable domain is: ETGVTQSPTHLIKTRGQQVTLRCSSQSGHNTVSWYQQALGQGPQFIFQYYREEENGRGNFPPRFSGLQFPNYSSELNVNALELDDSALYLCASSGKRASGAYEQYFGPGTRLTVT.